The 8 T cell receptor beta chains reported below all come from one sample, sequenced in a study of T cell responses to AZD1222 COVID-19 vaccine. The repertoire was sequenced with immunoSEQ multiplex PCR; TCRdb's copy has only in-frame clones and lacks some. The sample consists of 160,000 or so clones, 91% of them appearing once. The specimen comprised peripheral blood, sampled on day 0 of AZD1222 vaccination. The receptors originated from an adult in good health.

This chain connects TRBV6-6 to TRBJ1-5; 7 positions agree with TRBD1. The J segment lost 5 bases and the V segment lost 7 bases, leaving 8 bases of the junction unmatched. CDR1 is MNHNY, CDR2 SVGAGI, per germline (reference sequence). This CDR3 comprises 14 residues. The CDR3 here is CASNLQGNHQPQHF. CDR3 sequence (DNA): TGTGCCAGCAACCTACAGGGGAACCATCAGCCCCAGCATTTT.

The J gene is TRBJ2-7, the V gene TRBV13, with D possibly TRBD2 on 5 matching bases. The germline V gene encodes CDR1 PRHDT and CDR2 FYEKMQ (reference sequence). The CDR3 is 16 amino acids. V lost 2 bases, J lost 7 bases, and 21 bases lay in between. This CDR3 is CASSLPTGVTTGEQYF. The CDR3 DNA reads TGTGCCAGCAGCTTACCCACCGGGGTCACGACGGGGGAGCAGTACTTC.

The chain has TRBV10-3 and TRBJ2-3; D might be TRBD2 (5 bases). The germline V and J ends were trimmed by 2 bases and 1 base, with 13 bases remaining between them. CDR1 and CDR2 from the germline V gene are ENHRY and SYGVKD. The CDR3 totals 16 residues. The CDR3 bases are TGTGCCATCAGTGAGCCGGGGAACGGCCGCACAGATACGCAGTATTTT. The encoded protein is CAISEPGNGRTDTQYF.

The count of this clone is one. The DNA is left out, because the CDR3 cannot be placed on it with certainty; the CDR3 is given as TCRdb lists it. This chain's CDR3 is CASSLAFGSGTEAFF. The chain is built from TRBV7-6 and TRBJ1-1. In germline, CDR1 is SGHVS, CDR2 FNYEAQ. The CDR3 spans 15 amino acids, including both terminal residues.

V and J are TRBV2 and TRBJ1-4, with 7 nucleotides matching TRBD1. The CDR3 has 13 residues. CDR1 SNHLY and CDR2 FYNNEI come from the germline V gene. Germline trimming cut 5 bases from V and 5 bases from J; bases unmatched to any gene: 2. DNA of the CDR3: TGTGCCAGCAGTCGGGACAGAAATGAAAAACTGTTTTTT. Its protein is CASSRDRNEKLFF.

The chain links TRBV28 to TRBJ1-2; a possible D gene is TRBD1 (6 bases). The V gene's germline CDR1 is MDHEN and CDR2 SYDVKM. The CDR3 has 15 amino acids. V was shortened by 3 bases and J by 8 bases, with 19 bases between the two germline ends. The CDR3 region has the DNA TGTGCCAGCAGTTTTCGGGACAACCTTATTTGGGGCTACACCTTC. Protein sequence: CASSFRDNLIWGYTF.

This rearrangement joins TRBV3-1 (or the pseudogene TRBV3-2) to TRBJ1-4, with 10 bases lining up with TRBD1. The length of the CDR3 is 18 residues. Trimming at V came to 1 base and at J to 3 bases, leaving 8 bases not matched to a gene. CDR1 is LGHDT, CDR2 YNNKEL, per germline (reference sequence). Here the CDR3 reads CASSQGRDRGHANEKLFF. CDR3 DNA: TGTGCCAGCAGCCAAGGGAGGGACAGGGGCCACGCTAATGAAAAACTGTTTTTT.

This clone was recorded once. V gene TRBV27 combines with J gene TRBJ1-5; 9 nucleotides agree with TRBD1. Germline assignment: CDR1 MNHEY and CDR2 SMNVEV (reference sequence). The CDR3 runs 14 residues. V was clipped by 6 bases and J by 5 bases; unmatched bases: 5. The CDR3: CASRPGQGYQPQHF. The CDR3 DNA reads as TGTGCCAGCAGGCCCGGACAGGGGTATCAGCCCCAGCATTTT.